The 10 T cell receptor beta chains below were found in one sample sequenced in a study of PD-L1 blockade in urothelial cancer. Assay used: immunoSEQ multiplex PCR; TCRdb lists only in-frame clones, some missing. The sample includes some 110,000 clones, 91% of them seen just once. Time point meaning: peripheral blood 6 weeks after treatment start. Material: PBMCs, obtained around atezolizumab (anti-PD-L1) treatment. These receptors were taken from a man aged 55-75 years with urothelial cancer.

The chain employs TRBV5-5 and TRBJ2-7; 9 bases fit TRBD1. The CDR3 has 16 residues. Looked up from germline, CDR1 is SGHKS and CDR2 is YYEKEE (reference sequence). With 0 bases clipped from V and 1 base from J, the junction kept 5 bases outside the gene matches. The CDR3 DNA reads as TGTGCCAGCAGCTTGGCTCCGGGACAGGGATCCTACGAGCAGTACTTC. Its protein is CASSLAPGQGSYEQYF. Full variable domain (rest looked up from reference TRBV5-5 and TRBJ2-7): DAGVTQSPTHLIKTRGQQVTLRCSPISGHKSVSWYQQVLGQGPQFIFQYYEKEERGRGNFPDRFSARQFPNYSSELNVNALLLGDSALYLCASSLAPGQGSYEQYFGPGTRLTVT.

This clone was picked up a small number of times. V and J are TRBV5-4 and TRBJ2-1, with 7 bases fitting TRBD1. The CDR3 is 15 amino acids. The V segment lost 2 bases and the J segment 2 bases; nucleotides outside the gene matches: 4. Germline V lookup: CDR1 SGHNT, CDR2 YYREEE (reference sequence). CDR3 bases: TGTGCCAGCAGCTTAGGGGACAGTACCTACAATGAGCAGTTCTTC. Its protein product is CASSLGDSTYNEQFF.

CDR3 in DNA: TGTGCCAGCAGTTTATTTGCCCCTCTAGCGGGGGCCCGAAATGAGCAGTTCTTC. Its protein is CASSLFAPLAGARNEQFF. The V and J genes are TRBV27 and TRBJ2-1; TRBD2 aligns across 10 bases. V lost 1 base and J lost 7; bases outside the gene matches: 13. Germline loops: CDR1 MNHEY, CDR2 SMNVEV (reference sequence). The CDR3 extends over 18 amino acids.

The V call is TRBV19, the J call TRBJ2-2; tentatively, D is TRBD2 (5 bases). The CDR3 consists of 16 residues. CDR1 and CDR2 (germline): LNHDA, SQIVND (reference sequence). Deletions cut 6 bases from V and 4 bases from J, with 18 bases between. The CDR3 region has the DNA TGTGCCAGTAGACGGGGTGGGGATTCGGTCACCGGGGAGCTGTTTTTT. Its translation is CASRRGGDSVTGELFF. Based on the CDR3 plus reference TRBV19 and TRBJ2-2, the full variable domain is DGGITQSPKYLFRKEGQNVTLSCEQNLNHDAMYWYRQDPGQGLRLIYYSQIVNDFQKGDIAEGYSVSREKKESFPLTVTSAQKNPTAFYLCASRRGGDSVTGELFFGEGSRLTVL.

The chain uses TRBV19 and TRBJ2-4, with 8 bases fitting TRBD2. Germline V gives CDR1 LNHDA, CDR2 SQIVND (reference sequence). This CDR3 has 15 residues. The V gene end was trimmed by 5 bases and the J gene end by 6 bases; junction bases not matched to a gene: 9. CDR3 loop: CASSAGGRGSNIQYF. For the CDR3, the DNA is TGTGCCAGTAGTGCGGGAGGACGGGGGTCAAACATTCAGTACTTC.

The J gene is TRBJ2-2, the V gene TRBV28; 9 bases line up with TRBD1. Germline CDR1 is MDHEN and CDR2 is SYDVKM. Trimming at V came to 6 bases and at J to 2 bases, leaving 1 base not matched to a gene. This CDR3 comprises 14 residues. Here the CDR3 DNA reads TGTGCCAGCAGGGACAGGGGCAACACCGGGGAGCTGTTTTTT. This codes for CASRDRGNTGELFF.

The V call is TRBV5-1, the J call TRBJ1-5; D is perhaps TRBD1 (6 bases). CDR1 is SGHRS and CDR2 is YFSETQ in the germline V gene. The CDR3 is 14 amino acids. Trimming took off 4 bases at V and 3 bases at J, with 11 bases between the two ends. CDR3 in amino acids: CASSPDSPNQPQHF. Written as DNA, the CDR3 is TGCGCCAGCAGCCCGGACAGTCCCAATCAGCCCCAGCATTTT.

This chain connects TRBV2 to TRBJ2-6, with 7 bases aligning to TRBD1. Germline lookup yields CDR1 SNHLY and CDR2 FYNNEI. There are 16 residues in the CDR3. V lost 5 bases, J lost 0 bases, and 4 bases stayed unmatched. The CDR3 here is CASSQGQSSGANVLTF. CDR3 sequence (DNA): TGTGCCAGCAGTCAGGGACAGAGCTCTGGGGCCAACGTCCTGACTTTC.

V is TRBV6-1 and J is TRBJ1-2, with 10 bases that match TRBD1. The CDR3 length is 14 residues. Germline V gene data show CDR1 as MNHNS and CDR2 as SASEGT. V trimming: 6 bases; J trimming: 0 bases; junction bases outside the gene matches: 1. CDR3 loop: CASSGTGANYGYTF. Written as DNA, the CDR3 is TGTGCCAGCAGCGGGACAGGGGCTAACTATGGCTACACCTTC.

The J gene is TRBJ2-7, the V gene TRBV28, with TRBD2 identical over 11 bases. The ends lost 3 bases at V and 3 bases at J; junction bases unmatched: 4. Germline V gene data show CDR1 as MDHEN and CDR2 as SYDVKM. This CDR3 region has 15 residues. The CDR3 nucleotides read TGTGCCAGCAGTTTTTATACTAGCGGGAGCTACGAGCAGTACTTC. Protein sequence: CASSFYTSGSYEQYF.